This T cell receptor beta chain was sequenced during a study of cytomegalovirus exposure and HLA in healthy donors (dated by TCRdb to about 2017). In terms of the full investigation: According to an earlier analysis of 550 to 700 of the donors, roughly 180 million T cells yielded roughly 110 million unique TCR beta sequences and about 300 Gb of sequence data. Approximately 310 gigabases of sequencing data and around 88 million unique TCR sequences made up an early release that covered roughly 670 HLA-typed donors. Of the approximately 400 genotyped donors, approximately 82% fell in the genetic ancestry cluster associated with self-reported Caucasian donors. The aim of the study was to test whether cataloging public T cell receptors could identify signatures of past pathogen exposure. Using immunosequencing, the study profiled T cell repertoires from 666 subjects and related those repertoires to cytomegalovirus serostatus. A separate validation cohort of roughly 120 different subjects was used in addition to the roughly 640-subject first cohort. The study combined high-throughput TCR immunosequencing, statistical association of individual TCRs with disease status, and machine learning to predict cytomegalovirus infection status. In a later analysis, previously published TCR beta repertoires from several hundred donors were re-analyzed and high-resolution HLA genotyping was added so that TCR occurrence patterns could be studied. Rather than drawing on any new phenotypic data, the later analysis identified candidate immune exposures from TCR beta sequences and the way those sequences occurred across donors. To decide whether each TCR beta V gene segment behaved as functional or pseudogenic, an earlier analysis of over 500 of the donors relied on high-throughput TCR beta sequencing. Donor age, sex, ethnicity and CMV serostatus were compiled alongside the repertoire data. A later genetic analysis used genome-wide SNP genotypes for about 60% of the roughly 670 donors, treating that subset as a discovery cohort. All discovery cohort repertoires had been generated on a single sequencing platform. Both class I and class II loci were covered by HLA typing, at four-digit resolution. The number of typed donors differed by locus: roughly 629-640 for A, B, C, DRB1 and DQB1; 500 to 550 for DQA1; about 600 for DPA1; and some 470 for DPB1. Roughly 5 DR-DQ haplotypes were handled as single units for association and clustering, since linkage in the cohort was strong. Among some 410 genotyped donors of the cohort, an average of roughly 230,000 unique TCR beta nucleotide sequences was sequenced per donor, of which about 18% were non-productive. The full study reports these points: Most CMV-associated TCR beta chains appeared to be HLA-restricted in a later analysis, and the HLA associations seemed to be driven largely by CMV exposure. In an earlier analysis of over 550 of the donors, most TCR beta V segments were observed in productive rearrangements about 87% or about 30% of the time, broadly matching IMGT annotations. The authors suggested that the approach could potentially be generalized to other disease states and immunological phenotypes. Correlated functional status among segregating V segments might reflect linkage disequilibrium, but an unknown experimental factor could not be ruled out. An association between a missense DCLRE1C variant and V-gene and J-gene trimming of TCR beta chains was found in a later genetic analysis and replicated in an independent cohort. At a false discovery rate of 0.05, a later analysis linked around 15,000 TCR beta sequences to specific HLA alleles. CMV serostatus was the only immune exposure information available for the cohort. The study listed 164 TCR beta chains as associated with cytomegalovirus. A group of highly shared sequence variants was considered likely to be a technical artifact of the sequencing pipeline. A further reported finding was that TCR beta sequences accurately predicted the HLA-A and HLA-B alleles for most subjects in the first cohort. Strong co-occurrence of HLA alleles, especially DR and DQ, made assigning TCR associations to individual alleles difficult. The earlier analysis of some 560 of the donors excluded 15 to 20 rarely observed V segments, including chromosome 9 orphons, because counts were too low. Three of the identified cytomegalovirus-associated TCR beta chains were confirmed in vitro to be specific for cytomegalovirus antigens. In a later analysis, HLA-associated TCR beta chains were found to be more clonally expanded and to have lower generation probabilities than equally common non-associated chains. In a later analysis, TCR association rates were found to vary across HLA loci, with the most associated TCRs seen for DRB1 alleles and the fewest for HLA-C alleles. Most TCR sequences were seen in very few donors, while some public TCRs were found in many individuals. Because HLA typing was unavailable for some donors at each locus, only the typed subset was used in association tests. The 87-base-pair reads could not distinguish some IMGT-functional V segments, including TRBV6-2 and TRBV6-3, so those segments were excluded. Presence/absence analyses assumed roughly uniform sequencing depth across donors, an assumption that may not hold. Cytomegalovirus status was reported to be diagnosed by the classifier with high specificity and sensitivity in both the original and validation cohorts. In a later genetic analysis, fewer N-insertions in productive TCRs were reported among donors in an Asian-associated ancestry cluster than the roughly 700-donor mean. Several of the top co-occurrence clusters appeared to be linked to parvovirus B19, influenza, CMV and Epstein-Barr virus, according to a later analysis. In this cohort, only TCR beta chains were sequenced, and detectable features were limited by the absence of alpha or paired-chain data.

CDR3 length: 17 amino acids, cysteine to phenylalanine. Here the CDR3 DNA is all that survives: 51 bases in frame from base 1. CDR1 SNHLY and CDR2 FYNNEI are derived from the germline V gene. Germline trimming amounts to 6 bases on V and 0 bases on J, with 7 as the count of junction bases outside the gene matches. Libraries came from the immunoSEQ multiplex PCR assay. A mixture of 60 forward primers for TCR Vbeta segments and 13 reverse primers for TCR Jbeta segments was used in the multiplex PCR. The CDR3 region of rearranged TCR beta genes was amplified from genomic DNA with a multiplex PCR assay. Amplified TCR beta libraries were sequenced as 87-base-pair reads on the Illumina HiSeq System. The authors' analysis ran thus. A later analysis tallied 75 million to 95 million unique TCR beta chains across the 550 to 850 repertoires, and roughly 11 million of those chains were shared by two or more donors. Raw reads were error-corrected and collapsed into unique sequences by a nearest-neighbor algorithm in which closely related sequences were merged to remove PCR and sequencing errors. V, D and J gene segments were assigned by aligning CDR3 sequences to IMGT reference sequences. For a sequence to be retained, a match of at least six nucleotides was required to both a V gene segment and a J gene segment. Rearrangements were called productive when the CDR3 lacked stop codons and stayed in frame with V and J; all others were non-productive. CDR3 was defined by IMGT convention, running from the second conserved V-encoded cysteine to the conserved J-encoded phenylalanine. The earlier analysis of 550 to 650 of the donors excluded any sequence lacking an unambiguous match to a single V gene segment. In an earlier analysis of 500 to 750 of the donors, V segments were called functional above 56.7% productive rearrangements and were called segregating when the between-donor standard deviation exceeded 5%. A statistical classification framework was built for diagnosing cytomegalovirus status from the catalog of TCR beta chain sequences. In a later analysis, TCR nucleotide sequences were compared against IMGT/GENE-DB human TR gene sequences so that V and J genes could be assigned. A later analysis assigned CDR3 sequences and most-parsimonious VDJ recombination scenarios with the TCRdist pipeline. In a later analysis, each TCR beta chain was defined by its CDR3 amino acid sequence together with its V-gene family, and reads without a unique V-gene family were excluded. In a later analysis, 500 to 700 highly shared, low-generation-probability nucleotide sequences were removed to address suspected cross-contamination and a sequencing artifact. In a later analysis, a clonal expansion index was calculated for each public chain from normalized within-repertoire ranks of inferred template counts. A later analysis computed generation probabilities with a VDJ recombination model fitted to out-of-frame rearrangements, and checked the results against IGoR. In a later analysis, TCR-TCR, TCR-HLA and TCR-CMV co-occurrence was scored with hypergeometric tests, and a repertoire-size bias correction was applied to TCR pairs. To estimate false discovery rates, a later analysis permuted the HLA or CMV assignments 20 times. A later analysis grouped co-occurring TCRs with DBSCAN, adding TCRdist sequence similarity when clustering within HLA-allele-positive subsets. Repertoires with fewer than 30,000 or more than 120,000 public chains, plus five repertoires with anomalous nucleotide sharing, were excluded from co-occurrence clustering. This immuneACCESS table, as held by TCRdb, lists in-frame sequences with V and J called but not all clones. Of the missing ones, under half trace to an unresolved V gene in checked studies; the others have no known cause. Clone size and the V and J calls come from that table; the DNA yielded D and trimming. In all, the sample holds under 200,000 clones, and roughly 80% of those were seen once. 1.7% of the sample is in the top ten clones.

Details on this clone: No cognate antigen has been identified for it. Base qualities are not recorded, but no much larger clone differs from it by a single base.

The cohort was made up of 666 healthy bone marrow donors. Cohort members were all nominally healthy when sampled, although unrecorded immune exposures were likely present. The donor was CMV seronegative and belonged to the group of 350 or so seronegative cohort members. Every donor gave a peripheral blood sample, and the peripheral blood mononuclear cells from that sample were used for TCR beta sequencing. The Qiagen DNeasy Blood Extraction Kit was used to extract genomic DNA from the blood cell samples. The receptor was isolated from a woman under 30 in good health and CMV-seronegative. The material sequenced was PBMCs. This receptor chain uses TRBV2 and TRBJ2-6, with TRBD1 identical over 8 junction bases. CDR3 region: CASRPGQGISGANVLTF. At the DNA level, the sequence is TGTGCCAGCAGACCCGGACAGGGAATCTCTGGGGCCAACGTCCTGACTTTC.